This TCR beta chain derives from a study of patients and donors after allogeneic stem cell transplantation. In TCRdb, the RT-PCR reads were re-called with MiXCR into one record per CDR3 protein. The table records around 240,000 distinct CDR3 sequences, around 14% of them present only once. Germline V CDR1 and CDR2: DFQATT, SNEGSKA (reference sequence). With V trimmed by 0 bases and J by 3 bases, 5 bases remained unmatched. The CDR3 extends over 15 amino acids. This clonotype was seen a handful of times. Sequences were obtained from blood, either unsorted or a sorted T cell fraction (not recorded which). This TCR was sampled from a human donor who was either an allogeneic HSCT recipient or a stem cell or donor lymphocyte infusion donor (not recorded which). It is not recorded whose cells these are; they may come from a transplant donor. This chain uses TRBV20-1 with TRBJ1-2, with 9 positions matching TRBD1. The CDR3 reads CSARDLRQGDYGYTF. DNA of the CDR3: TGCAGTGCTAGAGATTTGCGACAGGGGGACTATGGCTACACCTTC.